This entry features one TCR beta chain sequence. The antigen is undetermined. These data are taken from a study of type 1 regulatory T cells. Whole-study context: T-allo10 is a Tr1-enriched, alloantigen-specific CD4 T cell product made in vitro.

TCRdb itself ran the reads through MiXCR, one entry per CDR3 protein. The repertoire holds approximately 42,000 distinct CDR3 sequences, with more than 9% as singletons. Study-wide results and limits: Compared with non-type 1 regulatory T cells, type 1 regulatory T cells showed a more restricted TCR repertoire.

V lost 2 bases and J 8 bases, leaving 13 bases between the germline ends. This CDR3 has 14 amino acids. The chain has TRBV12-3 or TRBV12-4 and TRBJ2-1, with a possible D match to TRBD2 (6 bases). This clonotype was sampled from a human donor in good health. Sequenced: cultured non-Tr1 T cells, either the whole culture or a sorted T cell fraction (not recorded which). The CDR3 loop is CASSLPGAVDEQFF. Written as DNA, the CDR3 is TGTGCCAGCAGTTTACCGGGAGCCGTGGATGAGCAGTTCTTC.